The 6 T cell receptor beta chains in this list originate from one sample, sequenced in a study of blood T cell repertoires in COVID-19. The data were produced by immunoSEQ multiplex PCR, yet TCRdb's version contains in-frame clones alone and is incomplete. The repertoire holds some 170,000 clones, roughly 88% seen once, with roughly 15% in the top ten. The sequencing input was PBMCs or T cells enriched from blood (not recorded which). The receptor set was obtained from a man between 45 and 60 years old who had recovered from COVID-19.

CDR3 sequence: CASSQGDREAPLHF. CDR3 nucleotides: TGCGCCAGCAGCCAAGGGGACAGGGAGGCACCCCTCCACTTT. V usage is TRBV4-1 and J usage is TRBJ1-6; TRBD1 agrees at 9 bases. This CDR3 spans 14 amino acids. CDR1 is MGHRA, CDR2 YSYEKL, per germline. After removal of 1 base from V and 11 bases from J, the junction contained 3 bases not matched to a gene.

V and J are TRBV29-1 and TRBJ1-1, with TRBD1 as a possible D gene (5 bases). The germline gives CDR1 SQVTM, CDR2 ANQGSEA. V lost 0 bases to trimming and J lost 1 base, with 12 bases between them. There are 15 residues in the CDR3. The DNA for the CDR3 is TGCAGCGTTGAAGATCTGGGCAGGGCGAACACTGAAGCTTTCTTT. It encodes CSVEDLGRANTEAFF.

J is TRBJ2-7 and V is TRBV5-1; the match to TRBD1 covers 7 bases. Germline assignment: CDR1 SGHRS and CDR2 YFSETQ. After removal of 5 bases from V and 0 bases from J, the junction contained 8 bases not matched to a gene. The CDR3 consists of 15 residues. CDR3 sequence: CASRLQDRSSYEQYF. The CDR3, as DNA: TGCGCCAGCAGGTTGCAGGACAGGAGCTCCTACGAGCAGTACTTC.

This chain joins TRBV29-1 and TRBJ1-1, with TRBD1 as a possible D gene (6 bases). V dropped 6 bases and J dropped 5 bases, with 37 bases sitting between them. This CDR3 comprises 20 residues. The V gene's germline CDR1 is SQVTM and CDR2 ANQGSEA. This CDR3 reads CSVGPESTTGQGERGTEAFF. The CDR3 nucleotides read TGCAGCGTCGGACCAGAAAGCACTACGGGACAAGGAGAAAGGGGAACTGAAGCTTTCTTT.

This clone was seen a single time. This chain joins TRBV23-1 and TRBJ1-5; TRBD1 is a possible D gene (6 bases). TRBV23-1 qualifies as an ORF whose function is uncertain. The V end was cut by 7 bases, the J end by 3 bases, with 19 bases between. The CDR3 sequence is 16 residues long. CDR3 DNA: TGCGCCAGCACTTCTCTCAGGGGTGAATACAATCAGCCCCAGCATTTT. It is translated as CASTSLRGEYNQPQHF.

This chain links TRBV24-1 with TRBJ2-3; 14 positions match TRBD2. Germline CDR1 KGHDR, CDR2 SFDVKD. The CDR3 has 17 residues. V was clipped by 0 bases and J by 5 bases; unmatched bases: 3. As DNA, the CDR3 is TGTGCCACCAGTGATTTGGGGACTAGCGGGGGCGGAGATACGCAGTATTTT. Its translation: CATSDLGTSGGGDTQYF.